This TCR beta chain comes out of a study of vaccination effects on CD4 cells after COVID-19. Following a 10-day culture, CD4+ T cells were purified. A word on this clone: Its specificity is unknown.

TCRdb's table, derived via immunoSEQ multiplex PCR, lists solely in-frame clones and lacks some. The sample has 45,000 or so clones; about three quarters are singletons. The material was CD4+ T cells from PBMCs cultured without peptide, obtained before COVID-19 vaccination. The source is a human donor who had a prior SARS-CoV-2 infection.

CDR3 region: CASSQGWRQGANGYTF. CDR3 sequence (DNA): TGCGCCAGCAGCCAAGGGTGGCGTCAGGGGGCTAATGGCTACACCTTC. The chain employs TRBV4-3 and TRBJ1-2; 8 bases map to TRBD1. V lost 1 base, J lost 6 bases, and 10 bases stayed unmatched. Germline assignment: CDR1 LGHNA and CDR2 YSLEER. This CDR3 has 16 amino acids.